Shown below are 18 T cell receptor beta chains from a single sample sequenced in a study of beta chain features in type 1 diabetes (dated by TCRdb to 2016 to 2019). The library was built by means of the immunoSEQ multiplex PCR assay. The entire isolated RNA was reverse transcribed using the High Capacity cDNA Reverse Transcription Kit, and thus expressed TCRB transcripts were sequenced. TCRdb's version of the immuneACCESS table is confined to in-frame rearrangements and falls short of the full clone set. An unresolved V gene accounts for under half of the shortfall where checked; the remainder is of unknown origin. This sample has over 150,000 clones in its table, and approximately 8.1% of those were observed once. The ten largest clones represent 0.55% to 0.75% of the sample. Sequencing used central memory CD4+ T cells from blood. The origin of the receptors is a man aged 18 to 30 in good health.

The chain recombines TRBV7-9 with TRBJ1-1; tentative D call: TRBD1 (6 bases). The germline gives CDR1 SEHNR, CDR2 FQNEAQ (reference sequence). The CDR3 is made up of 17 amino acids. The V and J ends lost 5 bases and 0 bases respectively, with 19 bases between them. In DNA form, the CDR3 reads TGTGCCAGCAGCCCCCCAACCTCACAGGGAATGAACACTGAAGCTTTCTTT. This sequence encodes CASSPPTSQGMNTEAFF. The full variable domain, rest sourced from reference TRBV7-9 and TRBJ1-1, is DTGVSQNPRHKITKRGQNVTFRCDPISEHNRLYWYRQTLGQGPEFLTYFQNEAQLEKSRLLSDRFSAERPKGSFSTLEIQRTEQGDSAMYLCASSPPTSQGMNTEAFFGQGTRLTVV.

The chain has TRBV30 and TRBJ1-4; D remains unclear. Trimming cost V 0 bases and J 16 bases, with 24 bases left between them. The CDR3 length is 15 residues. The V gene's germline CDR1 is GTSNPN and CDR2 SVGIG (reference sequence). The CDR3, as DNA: TGTGCCTGGAGTGTAGGGAGTTGGCAAGTTGGCAGGCGGTTTTTT. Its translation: CAWSVGSWQVGRRFF. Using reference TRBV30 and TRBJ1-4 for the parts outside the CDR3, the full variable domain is SQTIHQWPATLVQPVGSPLSLECTVEGTSNPNLYWYRQAAGRGLQLLFYSVGIGQISSEVPQNLSASRPQDRQFILSSKKLLLSDSGFYLCAWSVGSWQVGRRFFGSGTQLSVL.

The chain's CDR3 is CASSKQGWGTEAFF. The CDR3 nucleotides read TGTGCCAGCAGCAAACAGGGTTGGGGCACTGAAGCTTTCTTT. This chain connects TRBV11-2 to TRBJ1-1, with D perhaps TRBD1 (6 bases). CDR1 and CDR2 from the germline V gene are SGHAT and FQNNGV. This CDR3 comprises 14 residues. The V and J ends lost 5 bases and 4 bases respectively, with 14 bases between them. Filled out from reference TRBV11-2 and TRBJ1-1, the complete variable domain reads EAGVAQSPRYKIIEKRQSVAFWCNPISGHATLYWYQQILGQGPKLLIQFQNNGVVDDSQLPKDRFSAERLKGVDSTLKIQPAKLEDSAVYLCASSKQGWGTEAFFGQGTRLTVV.

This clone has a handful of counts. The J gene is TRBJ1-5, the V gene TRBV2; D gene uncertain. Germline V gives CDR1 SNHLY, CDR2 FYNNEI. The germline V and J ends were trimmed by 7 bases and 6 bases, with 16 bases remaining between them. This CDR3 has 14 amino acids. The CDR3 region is CASTKTGGSQPQHF. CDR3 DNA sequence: TGTGCCAGCACAAAAACGGGTGGGAGTCAGCCCCAGCATTTT.

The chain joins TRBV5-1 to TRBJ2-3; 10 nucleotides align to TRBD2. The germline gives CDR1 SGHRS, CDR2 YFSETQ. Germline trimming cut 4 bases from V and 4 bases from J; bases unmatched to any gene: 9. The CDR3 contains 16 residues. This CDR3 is CASSLTASGGSDTQYF. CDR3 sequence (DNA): TGCGCCAGCAGCCTCACGGCTAGCGGGGGTTCAGATACGCAGTATTTT. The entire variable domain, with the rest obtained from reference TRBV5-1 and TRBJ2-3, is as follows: KAGVTQTPRYLIKTRGQQVTLSCSPISGHRSVSWYQQTPGQGLQFLFEYFSETQRNKGNFPGRFSGRQFSNSRSEMNVSTLELGDSALYLCASSLTASGGSDTQYFGPGTRLTVL.

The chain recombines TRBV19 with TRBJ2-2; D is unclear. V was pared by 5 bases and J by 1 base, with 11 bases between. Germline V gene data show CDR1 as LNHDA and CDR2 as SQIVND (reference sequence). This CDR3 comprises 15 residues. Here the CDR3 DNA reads TGTGCCAGTAGTGTGGCCGTTGGGAACACCGGGGAGCTGTTTTTT. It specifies CASSVAVGNTGELFF.

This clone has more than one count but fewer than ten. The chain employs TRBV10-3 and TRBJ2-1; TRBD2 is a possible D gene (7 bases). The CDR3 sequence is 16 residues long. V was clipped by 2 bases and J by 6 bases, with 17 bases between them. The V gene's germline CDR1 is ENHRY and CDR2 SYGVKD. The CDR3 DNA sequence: TGTGCCATCAGTGAGCAGAAGGGGGGGTTAATCAATGAGCAGTTCTTC. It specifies CAISEQKGGLINEQFF.

The CDR3 DNA reads TGTGCCAGCAGCGTACAGGGGGCGAGCGGGGAGCTGTTTTTT. This gives the protein CASSVQGASGELFF. V usage is TRBV5-4 and J usage is TRBJ2-2, with 9 bases identical to TRBD1. Germline V gives CDR1 SGHNT, CDR2 YYREEE (reference sequence). The CDR3 spans 14 residues. V lost 4 bases to trimming and J lost 7 bases; unmatched junction nucleotides: 5.

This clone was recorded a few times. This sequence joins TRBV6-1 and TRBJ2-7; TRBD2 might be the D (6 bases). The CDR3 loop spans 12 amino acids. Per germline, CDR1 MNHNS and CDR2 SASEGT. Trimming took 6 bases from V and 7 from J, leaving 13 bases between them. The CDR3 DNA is TGTGCCAGCAGACCTGGGGGGTGGGAGCAGTACTTC. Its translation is CASRPGGWEQYF.

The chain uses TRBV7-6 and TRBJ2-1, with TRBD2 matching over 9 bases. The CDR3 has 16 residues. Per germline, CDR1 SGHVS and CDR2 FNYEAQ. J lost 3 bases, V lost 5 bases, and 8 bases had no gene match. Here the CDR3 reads CASSAYQREVYNEQFF. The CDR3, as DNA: TGTGCCAGCAGCGCCTATCAGCGGGAGGTCTACAATGAGCAGTTCTTC.

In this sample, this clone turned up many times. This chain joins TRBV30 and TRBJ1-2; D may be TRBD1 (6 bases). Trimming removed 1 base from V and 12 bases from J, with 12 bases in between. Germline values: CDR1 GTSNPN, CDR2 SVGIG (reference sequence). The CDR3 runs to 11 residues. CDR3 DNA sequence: TGTGCCTGGAGTGGAGGGGGGGAGCACACCTTC. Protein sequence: CAWSGGGEHTF.

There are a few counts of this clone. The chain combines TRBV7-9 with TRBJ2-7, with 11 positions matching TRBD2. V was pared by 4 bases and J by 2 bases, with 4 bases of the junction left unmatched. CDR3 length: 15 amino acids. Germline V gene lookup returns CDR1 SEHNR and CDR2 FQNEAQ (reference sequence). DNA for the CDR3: TGTGCCAGCAGCTCGACTAGCGGGACTGCCTACGAGCAGTACTTC. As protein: CASSSTSGTAYEQYF. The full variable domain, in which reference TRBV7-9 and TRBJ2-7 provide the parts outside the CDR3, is DTGVSQNPRHKITKRGQNVTFRCDPISEHNRLYWYRQTLGQGPEFLTYFQNEAQLEKSRLLSDRFSAERPKGSFSTLEIQRTEQGDSAMYLCASSSTSGTAYEQYFGPGTRLTVT.

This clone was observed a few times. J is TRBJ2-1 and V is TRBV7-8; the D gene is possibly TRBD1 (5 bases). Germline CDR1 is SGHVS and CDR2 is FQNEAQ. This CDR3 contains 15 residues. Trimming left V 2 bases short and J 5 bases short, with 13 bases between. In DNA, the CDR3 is TGTGCCAGCAGCTTAAGGGGCACGTTGGACAATGAGCAGTTCTTC. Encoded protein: CASSLRGTLDNEQFF.

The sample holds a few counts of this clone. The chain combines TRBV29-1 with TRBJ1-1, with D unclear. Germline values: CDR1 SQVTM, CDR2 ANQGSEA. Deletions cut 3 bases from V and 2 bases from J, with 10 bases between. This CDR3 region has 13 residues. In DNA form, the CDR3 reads TGCAGCGTTGACGGCGGAACAAACACTGAAGCTTTCTTT. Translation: CSVDGGTNTEAFF.

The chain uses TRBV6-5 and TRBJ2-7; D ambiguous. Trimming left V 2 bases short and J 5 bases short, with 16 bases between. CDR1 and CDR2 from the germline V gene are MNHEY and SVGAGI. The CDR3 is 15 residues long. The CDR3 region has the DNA TGTGCCAGCAGTTACACCCGACATCAGATGAACGAGCAGTACTTC. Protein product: CASSYTRHQMNEQYF.

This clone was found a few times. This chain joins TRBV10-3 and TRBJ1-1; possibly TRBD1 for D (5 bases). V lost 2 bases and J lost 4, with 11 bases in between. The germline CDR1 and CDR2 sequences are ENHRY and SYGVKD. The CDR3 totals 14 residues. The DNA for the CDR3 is TGTGCCATCAGTGAGAGGGGCGAGGTCACTGAAGCTTTCTTT. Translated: CAISERGEVTEAFF.

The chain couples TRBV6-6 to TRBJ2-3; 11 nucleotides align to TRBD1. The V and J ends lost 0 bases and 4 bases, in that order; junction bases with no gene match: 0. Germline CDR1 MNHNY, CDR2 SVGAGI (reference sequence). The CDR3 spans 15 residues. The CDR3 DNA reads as TGTGCCAGCAGTTACTCGGGACAGGGGGCAGATACGCAGTATTTT. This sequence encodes CASSYSGQGADTQYF.

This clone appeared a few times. The CDR3 reads CASRPPRLSSYEQYF. As DNA, the CDR3 is TGTGCCAGCAGACCTCCCCGACTTAGCTCCTACGAGCAGTACTTC. The rearrangement uses TRBV6-5 and TRBJ2-7; D is unclear. This CDR3 comprises 15 residues. V lost 6 bases to trimming and J lost 0 bases, with 15 bases between them. The germline V gene has CDR1 MNHEY and CDR2 SVGAGI.